The T cell receptor (beta chain) described here comes from a study of blood T cell repertoires in COVID-19 (dated by TCRdb to 2020 to 2022). For the study in its entirety: Collaborator samples came from the United States, Italy and Spain and covered acute and convalescent phases of COVID-19. The prospective study material was composed of cDNA or gDNA derived from T cells, B-cell-depleted T cells, or PBMCs. Deeply sampled blood TCRbeta repertoires from subjects exposed to, actively infected with, or recovered from COVID-19 were included in the dataset. The repertoires were released in a freely available public database meant as a resource for research on the immune response to SARS-CoV-2. The samples were drawn from the first 160 participants of the ongoing ImmuneRACE study and from over a thousand subjects provided by 6 global collaborators. The sample metadata nearly always contained a de-identified subject ID, COVID-19 status, age in years and sex. Where available, HLA class I and class II types were obtained from metadata supplied by the sample provider rather than from assay-based typing.

TCRbeta CDR3 regions were amplified from genomic DNA by means of the immunoSEQ Assay, a bias-controlled multiplex PCR. The authors' analysis ran thus. The number of nucleated cells in each sample was estimated from the amplification of reference gene primers within the assay. To quantify the absolute abundance of each unique TCRbeta CDR3 rearrangement, sequence reads were collapsed and filtered. For each sample, productive Simpson clonality was calculated as the square root of Simpson's diversity index across productive rearrangements. Sourced from immuneACCESS, this table was stored by TCRdb with only in-frame sequences that have V and J called. A share of the clones is absent; for the studies checked, an unresolved V gene accounts for under half, and the remainder has no known explanation. V and J calls and clone size follow that table, whereas D and trimming were derived from the DNA. The sample records 75,000 to 100,000 clones, roughly 80% of which are singletons. About 10% of the sample is in the top ten clones.

A note on this clone: Its binding antigen is unknown. It has no much larger one-base neighbor in the sample; base qualities were not kept.

The paper as a whole reports these results and caveats: Clinical and demographic metadata were provided uncurated, with the amount varying by source and participant.

The CDR3 starts with the cysteine, ends with the phenylalanine, and has 18 residues. The kept DNA is CDR3 alone, 54 bases in frame from the first base. From the germline V gene, CDR1 is SNHLY and CDR2 is FYNNEI. For this chain, trimming is 5 bases at the V end and 7 bases at the J end, and the number of junction bases without a gene match is 16. The collaborating institutions used their own protocols to collect whole blood in K2EDTA tubes. For TCRbeta analysis, collaborators shipped samples as frozen whole blood, isolated PBMCs, or DNA extracted from either of those sample types. Sequencing input: peripheral blood. The V gene is TRBV2 and the J gene is TRBJ1-6, and 8 bases in between align with TRBD1. The clonotype originates from a woman aged 80 or over with acute or convalescent COVID-19. The DNA reads TGTGCCAGCAGTTTGGCCGGGGCAGGGGGCTTTAGGAATTCACCCCTCCACTTT. Protein translation: CASSLAGAGGFRNSPLHF. The full variable domain, completed from the reference TRBV2 and TRBJ1-6 proteins outside the CDR3, reads EPEVTQTPSHQVTQMGQEVILRCVPISNHLYFYWYRQILGQKVEFLVSFYNNEISEKSEIFDDQFSVERPDGSNFTLKIRSTKLEDSAMYFCASSLAGAGGFRNSPLHFGNGTRLTVT.